This T cell receptor (beta chain) was profiled in a study of shared clonotypes between healthy human individuals. Across the whole study: The study drew on a couple of women and three men aged 18 to 49 as donors.

Sequencing was performed with immunoSEQ multiplex PCR; in TCRdb, only in-frame clones are kept and a portion is missing. The sample lists about 600,000 clones, around 77% occurring once. V was shortened by 6 bases and J by 4 bases, with 9 bases between the two germline ends. The CDR3 is 13 residues long. Germline V lookup: CDR1 SNHLY, CDR2 FYNNEI. Source material: PBMCs. This clonotype was obtained from a woman in her forties in good health. Some clones in this sample may be carry-over from other donors' samples. The chain has TRBV2 and TRBJ2-2; D ambiguous. The CDR3 nucleotides are TGTGCCAGCAGGACCGAACTCACCGGGGAGCTGTTTTTT. It codes for CASRTELTGELFF.